These T cell receptor beta chains were read from a single sample in a study of T cell responses to AZD1222 COVID-19 vaccine. The table came from immunoSEQ multiplex PCR; TCRdb's copy has only in-frame clones and leaves some out. The sample records over 150,000 clones, 88% being singletons. Specimen: peripheral blood, collected on day 0 of AZD1222 vaccination. These receptors were obtained from an adult in good health. Each CDR3 is given with its conserved first and last residue. Fields, in order: J gene, D gene, V gene, clone size, CDR3 protein, CDR3 DNA. D genes are given only for firm matches. Clone size is shown for a subset of rows, as once, few, many or a class of expanded clone.

TRBJ2-3	TRBD2	TRBV6-5	.	CASSYGLAGGSDTQYF	TGTGCCAGCAGTTACGGGTTAGCGGGGGGCTCAGATACGCAGTATTTT
TRBJ2-7	.	TRBV7-9	.	CASGLSYEQYF	TGTGCCAGCGGGCTCTCCTACGAGCAGTACTTC
TRBJ2-7	TRBD1	TRBV9	.	CASSVATGTYEQYF	TGTGCCAGCAGCGTAGCGACAGGGACCTACGAGCAGTACTTC
TRBJ2-1	.	TRBV5-1	.	CASRPSEGGHNEQFF	TGCGCCAGCCGACCGTCCGAGGGGGGACACAATGAGCAGTTCTTC
TRBJ1-1	.	TRBV2	.	CASGTSMDTGGAFF	TGTGCCAGCGGAACCAGTATGGACACGGGGGGAGCTTTCTTT
TRBJ1-2	.	TRBV27	.	CASSYPRGPSTF	TGTGCCAGCAGTTATCCCCGGGGACCTTCCACCTTC
TRBJ2-5	TRBD1	TRBV7-9	once	CASSLAGTGQETQYF	TGTGCCAGCAGCTTAGCCGGGACAGGCCAAGAGACCCAGTACTTC
TRBJ1-5	.	TRBV4-1	once	CASSQGEGGGNQPQHF	TGCGCCAGCAGCCAGGGGGAGGGAGGAGGCAATCAGCCCCAGCATTTT
TRBJ2-7	.	TRBV9	.	CASSVGTVQGEQYF	TGTGCCAGCAGCGTAGGTACGGTACAGGGCGAGCAGTACTTC
TRBJ1-2	.	TRBV28	few	CASSFNGYTF	TGTGCCAGCAGTTTCAACGGCTACACCTTC
TRBJ1-6	.	TRBV6-1	.	CASSEASVGPSPLHF	TGTGCCAGCAGTGAAGCTTCTGTAGGGCCTTCACCCCTCCACTTT
TRBJ1-1	TRBD1	TRBV27	.	CASRGTGLHTEAFF	TGTGCCAGCAGGGGGACAGGGCTTCACACTGAAGCTTTCTTT
TRBJ2-7	TRBD1	TRBV12-3/TRBV12-4	.	CASSQTGAEQYF	TGTGCCAGCAGCCAGACAGGGGCCGAGCAGTACTTC
TRBJ2-1	.	TRBV27	many	CASSLTASSYNEQFF	TGTGCCAGCAGTTTGACGGCGAGCTCCTACAATGAGCAGTTCTTC
TRBJ2-2	TRBD2	TRBV6-5	.	CASSQRGSGELFF	TGTGCCAGCAGTCAGCGGGGGTCCGGGGAGCTGTTTTTT
TRBJ2-7	.	TRBV6-5	.	CASTLGGLDEQYF	TGTGCCAGCACCCTCGGGGGTCTTGACGAGCAGTACTTC
TRBJ1-2	.	TRBV28	.	CASRDSLYGYTF	TGTGCCAGCAGGGACAGCCTCTATGGCTACACCTTC
TRBJ1-6	.	TRBV24-1	.	CATSDRGSSPLHF	TGTGCCACCAGTGATCGGGGGAGCTCACCCCTCCACTTT
TRBJ1-5	.	TRBV9	.	CASSTHDSLNQPQHF	TGTGCCAGCAGCACCCACGACAGCCTGAATCAGCCCCAGCATTTT
TRBJ1-4	TRBD1	TRBV4-3	.	CASSQDRAGGSFGSEKLFF	TGCGCCAGCAGCCAAGACAGAGCAGGGGGGTCGTTCGGTAGCGAAAAACTGTTTTTT
TRBJ1-3	.	TRBV6-5	.	CASSYSVGDTIYF	TGTGCCAGCAGTTACTCTGTTGGGGACACCATATATTTT
TRBJ2-7	TRBD2	TRBV7-9	once	CASSLVGGAHEQYF	TGTGCCAGCAGCTTAGTCGGGGGGGCCCACGAGCAGTACTTC
TRBJ1-5	TRBD1	TRBV3-1/TRBV3-2	.	CASSQAGTGGNQPQHF	TGTGCCAGCAGCCAAGCTGGGACAGGGGGCAATCAGCCCCAGCATTTT
TRBJ1-5	.	TRBV4-1	.	CASSRQADQPQHF	TGCGCCAGCAGCCGACAGGCCGATCAGCCCCAGCATTTT